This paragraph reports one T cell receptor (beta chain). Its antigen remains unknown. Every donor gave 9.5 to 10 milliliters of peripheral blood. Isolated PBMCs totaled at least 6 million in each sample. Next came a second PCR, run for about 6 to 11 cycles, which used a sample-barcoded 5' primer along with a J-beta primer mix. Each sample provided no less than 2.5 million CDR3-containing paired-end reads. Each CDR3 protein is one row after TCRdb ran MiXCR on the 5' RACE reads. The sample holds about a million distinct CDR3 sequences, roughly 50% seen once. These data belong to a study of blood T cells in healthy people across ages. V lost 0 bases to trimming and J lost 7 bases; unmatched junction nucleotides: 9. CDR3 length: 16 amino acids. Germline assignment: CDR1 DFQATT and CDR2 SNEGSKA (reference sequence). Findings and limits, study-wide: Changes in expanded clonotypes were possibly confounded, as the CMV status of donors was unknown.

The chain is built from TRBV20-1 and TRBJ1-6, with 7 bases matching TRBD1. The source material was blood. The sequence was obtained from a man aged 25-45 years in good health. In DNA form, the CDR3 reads TGCAGTGCTAGAGATAACGCAGGGGGAAGAAATTCACCCCTCCACTTT. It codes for CSARDNAGGRNSPLHF.